What follows are 27 T cell receptor beta chains derived from one specimen sequenced in a study of blood T cell repertoires in COVID-19. TCRdb's table, derived via immunoSEQ multiplex PCR, lists solely in-frame clones and lacks some. The data contain approximately 100,000 clones, approximately 90% of them singletons. The sequenced sample was peripheral blood. Receptor source: a man aged 55 to 70 with acute or convalescent COVID-19.

This clone was seen a single time. The chain carries TRBV30 and TRBJ1-1, with D maybe TRBD1 (5 bases). The CDR3 spans 10 residues. Trimming pared 4 bases from V and 9 bases from J, leaving 9 bases between. The V gene's germline CDR1 is GTSNPN and CDR2 SVGIG (reference sequence). CDR3 sequence: CAWIQGKAFF. The DNA for the CDR3 is TGTGCCTGGATTCAGGGAAAAGCTTTCTTT. The variable domain in full, completed from reference TRBV30 and TRBJ1-1, reads SQTIHQWPATLVQPVGSPLSLECTVEGTSNPNLYWYRQAAGRGLQLLFYSVGIGQISSEVPQNLSASRPQDRQFILSSKKLLLSDSGFYLCAWIQGKAFFGQGTRLTVV.

The chain couples TRBV12-3 or TRBV12-4 to TRBJ1-3; D is unclear. The ends were cut back, 7 bases at V and 1 base at J, with 8 bases in the middle. CDR3 length: 13 residues. In nucleotides, the CDR3 is TGTGCCAGCACGCAGTTTTCTGGAAACACCATATATTTT. It encodes CASTQFSGNTIYF.

This chain connects TRBV5-1 to TRBJ1-4; D gene unclear. The CDR3 has 13 amino acids. CDR1 and CDR2 from the germline V gene are SGHRS and YFSETQ. V lost 4 bases, J lost 4 bases, and 8 bases lay in between. The CDR3 nucleotides are TGCGCCAGCAGCGCCCTAGATAATGAAAAACTGTTTTTT. Protein sequence: CASSALDNEKLFF.

CDR3 nucleotides: TGTGCCAGCAGAACTGACAGCCGGGACACTGAAGCTTTCTTT. It yields the protein CASRTDSRDTEAFF. The V and J genes are TRBV2 and TRBJ1-1; tentatively, D is TRBD1 (5 bases). Looked up from germline, CDR1 is SNHLY and CDR2 is FYNNEI. Trimming left V 6 bases short and J 3 bases short, with 14 bases between. The CDR3 has 14 residues.

The CDR3 DNA follows: TGTGCCAGTAGCCGGGGGGGCGAGAACACTGAAGCTTTCTTT. As protein: CASSRGGENTEAFF. The chain links TRBV19 to TRBJ1-1, with D possibly being TRBD1 (6 bases). CDR3 length: 14 amino acids. CDR1 is LNHDA and CDR2 is SQIVND in the germline V gene (reference sequence). The V end lost 6 bases, the J end lost 1 base, and 12 bases lay between the germline ends.

The chain has TRBV7-8 and TRBJ2-2, with 7 bases that match TRBD2. Germline CDR1 and CDR2: SGHVS and FQNEAQ. After removal of 5 bases from V and 0 bases from J, the junction contained 3 bases not matched to a gene. The CDR3 runs to 15 residues. In DNA, the CDR3 is TGTGCCAGCAGCATTAGCGGGTCGAACACCGGGGAGCTGTTTTTT. The encoded protein is CASSISGSNTGELFF.

J is TRBJ2-3 and V is TRBV28, with 8 bases that match TRBD2. CDR1 and CDR2 (germline): MDHEN, SYDVKM. CDR3 length equals 16 residues. Trimming cost V 3 bases and J 2 bases; bases outside gene matches: 7. CDR3 nucleotides: TGTGCCAGCAGTTTCGGGCTAGCGGGCTACACAGATACGCAGTATTTT. This encodes CASSFGLAGYTDTQYF. The whole variable domain, remainder taken from reference TRBV28 and TRBJ2-3, is DVKVTQSSRYLVKRTGEKVFLECVQDMDHENMFWYRQDPGLGLRLIYFSYDVKMKEKGDIPEGYSVSREKKERFSLILESASTNQTSMYLCASSFGLAGYTDTQYFGPGTRLTVL.

The J gene is TRBJ2-7, the V gene TRBV4-1; unclear D gene. The CDR3 is 15 residues long. With 0 bases removed from V and 2 bases from J, the gap between germline ends came to 11 bases. Germline lookup yields CDR1 MGHRA and CDR2 YSYEKL. CDR3 DNA sequence: TGCGCCAGCAGCCAAGATAGCAGCCATCCCTACGAGCAGTACTTC. This encodes CASSQDSSHPYEQYF.

The chain combines TRBV14 with TRBJ2-3; 9 nucleotides align to TRBD2. J gave up 6 bases and V 1 base, and 2 bases lay outside the gene matches. The CDR3 length is 14 residues. Germline-derived CDR1 and CDR2 are SGHDN and FVKESK. The CDR3 loop is CASSQVTSGDTQYF. The CDR3 DNA reads TGTGCCAGCAGCCAAGTCACTAGCGGGGATACGCAGTATTTT.

J is TRBJ1-4 and V is TRBV9, with TRBD1 matching 12 bases. The CDR3 is made up of 16 amino acids. The V and J ends lost 0 bases and 5 bases, in that order; junction bases with no gene match: 2. Germline CDR1 SGDLS, CDR2 YYNGEE. CDR3 protein: CASSVAGQGANEKLFF. CDR3 coding DNA: TGTGCCAGCAGCGTAGCGGGACAGGGGGCAAATGAAAAACTGTTTTTT.

The genes are TRBV27 and TRBJ1-1; no clear D gene. CDR1 is MNHEY, CDR2 SMNVEV, per germline (reference sequence). V was pared by 1 base and J by 0 bases, with 6 bases between. The CDR3 runs 14 residues. CDR3 loop: CASSLLGVNTEAFF. CDR3 sequence (DNA): TGTGCCAGCAGTTTATTAGGAGTGAACACTGAAGCTTTCTTT.

The chain combines TRBV19 with TRBJ1-2; D perhaps matches TRBD1 (5 bases). Germline V gene data show CDR1 as LNHDA and CDR2 as SQIVND (reference sequence). The length of the CDR3 is 15 residues. Trimming took off 7 bases at V and 4 bases at J, with 19 bases between the two ends. Here the CDR3 DNA reads TGTGCCAGTACGCTATCGCGGATCGGGGGCTATGGCTACACCTTC. Translated: CASTLSRIGGYGYTF.

The V and J genes are TRBV19 and TRBJ1-2; a weak D match, TRBD1 (5 bases). Per germline, CDR1 LNHDA and CDR2 SQIVND (reference sequence). This CDR3 comprises 15 residues. Trimming stripped 1 base from V and 4 bases from J, with 13 bases between. The CDR3 loop is CASSIAGRGLYGYTF. CDR3 sequence (DNA): TGTGCCAGTAGTATAGCGGGGAGGGGACTCTATGGCTACACCTTC. Supplemented by reference TRBV19 and TRBJ1-2, the full variable domain reads DGGITQSPKYLFRKEGQNVTLSCEQNLNHDAMYWYRQDPGQGLRLIYYSQIVNDFQKGDIAEGYSVSREKKESFPLTVTSAQKNPTAFYLCASSIAGRGLYGYTFGSGTRLTVV.

About this clone: Other DNA sequences from this sample encode an identical CDR3 as well. This chain uses TRBV27 with TRBJ2-1; 13 bases map to TRBD2. CDR1 and CDR2 from the germline V gene are MNHEY and SMNVEV (reference sequence). The length of the CDR3 is 15 residues. V lost 5 bases to trimming and J lost 6 bases; unmatched junction nucleotides: 4. The CDR3 DNA follows: TGTGCCAGCAGTCCACGACTAGCGGGGGGCAATGAGCAGTTCTTC. Encoded protein: CASSPRLAGGNEQFF.

This clone was picked up one time. The chain combines TRBV5-1 with TRBJ1-4; tentative D call: TRBD1 (6 bases). CDR3 size: 12 residues. V lost 0 bases and J 14 bases, leaving 11 bases between the germline ends. Germline-derived CDR1 and CDR2 are SGHRS and YFSETQ. This chain's CDR3 is CASSLVGAELFF. Here the CDR3 DNA reads TGCGCCAGCAGCTTGGTGGGGGCTGAGCTGTTTTTT.

The rearrangement uses TRBV21-1 and TRBJ1-1; the listed D gene, TRBD1, was not tested against the DNA. TRBV21-1 is a documented pseudogene. The CDR3 spans 17 residues. The CDR3, as DNA: TGTGCCAGCAGCAAGAAAGGTACAGGGGGCAAGAACACTGAAGCTTTCTTT. This sequence encodes CASSKKGTGGKNTEAFF.

The rearrangement uses TRBV19 and TRBJ1-2, with 10 bases fitting TRBD1. CDR3 length equals 15 residues. Germline trimming cut 6 bases from V and 6 bases from J; bases unmatched to any gene: 10. Germline V lookup: CDR1 LNHDA, CDR2 SQIVND (reference sequence). The CDR3 sequence: CASRDRGRLKNGYTF. The DNA for the CDR3 is TGTGCCAGTAGGGACAGGGGGAGATTGAAGAATGGCTACACCTTC.

V usage is TRBV28 and J usage is TRBJ2-2, with a possible D match to TRBD1 (6 bases). Per germline, CDR1 MDHEN and CDR2 SYDVKM. Deletions cut 3 bases from V and 3 bases from J, with 14 bases between. This CDR3 has 16 amino acids. The CDR3 region has the DNA TGTGCCAGCAGTTTTACAGGGAGATACCACACCGGGGAGCTGTTTTTT. Translation gives CASSFTGRYHTGELFF.

CDR3 amino acids: CATSPIEIQGSYEQYF. DNA of the CDR3: TGTGCCACCAGTCCTATCGAGATTCAGGGCTCCTACGAGCAGTACTTC. This chain joins TRBV24-1 and TRBJ2-7, with D tentatively TRBD1 (5 bases). The length of the CDR3 is 16 residues. Germline V CDR1 and CDR2: KGHDR, SFDVKD. V shed 6 bases and J shed 0 bases, with 17 bases lying between them.

The chain is built from TRBV3-1 (or the pseudogene TRBV3-2) and TRBJ2-3, with 12 bases aligning to TRBD2. This CDR3 has 18 residues. Germline CDR1 and CDR2: LGHDT and YNNKEL (reference sequence). With 3 bases clipped from V and 1 base from J, the junction kept 8 bases outside the gene matches. DNA of the CDR3: TGTGCCAGCAGCCAGGGGACTAGCGGGTTACGAGGCACAGATACGCAGTATTTT. This codes for CASSQGTSGLRGTDTQYF.

This chain uses TRBV29-1 with TRBJ2-5; 8 bases map to TRBD2. Germline V gene data show CDR1 as SQVTM and CDR2 as ANQGSEA. The V gene end was trimmed by 6 bases and the J gene end by 4 bases; junction bases not matched to a gene: 4. This CDR3 region has 12 residues. The CDR3, as DNA: TGCAGCGTCCTCCTAGCGGGAGAGACCCAGTACTTC. Amino acids: CSVLLAGETQYF.

The chain couples TRBV7-9 to TRBJ1-2; no clear D. The CDR3 length is 13 residues. The germline V gene encodes CDR1 SEHNR and CDR2 FQNEAQ (reference sequence). The V end lost 5 bases, the J end lost 8 bases, and 15 bases lay between the germline ends. The CDR3 sequence is CASSPIRGQGYTF. CDR3 DNA sequence: TGTGCCAGCAGCCCCATTCGGGGTCAAGGCTACACCTTC.

V usage is TRBV19 and J usage is TRBJ2-1; D perhaps matches TRBD2 (5 bases). Germline V gives CDR1 LNHDA, CDR2 SQIVND (reference sequence). The V end was cut by 7 bases, the J end by 8 bases, with 9 bases between. CDR3 length equals 11 residues. The CDR3 loop reads CASIGGYEQFF. CDR3 DNA sequence: TGTGCCAGTATAGGAGGTTATGAGCAGTTCTTC.

With respect to this clone: The sample holds other DNA sequences that translate to the same CDR3. The rearrangement joins TRBV5-1 to TRBJ2-3; D gene unclear. CDR1 is SGHRS and CDR2 is YFSETQ in the germline V gene. Deletions cut 0 bases from V and 1 base from J, with 3 bases between. CDR3 size: 13 residues. The CDR3 sequence: CASSLAGTDTQYF. Written as DNA, the CDR3 is TGCGCCAGCAGCTTGGCGGGCACAGATACGCAGTATTTT.

This rearrangement joins TRBV6-6 to TRBJ1-2, with TRBD1 as a possible D gene (6 bases). Germline V gene sequence: CDR1 MNHNY, CDR2 SVGAGI (reference sequence). With 7 bases removed from V and 7 bases from J, the gap between germline ends came to 7 bases. CDR3 length equals 10 residues. CDR3 DNA: TGTGCCAGCATGGGGGCTGGCTACACCTTC. It is translated as CASMGAGYTF.

This chain links TRBV11-2 with TRBJ2-3, with 12 bases that match TRBD2. The CDR3 is 16 amino acids. The junction had 4 bases not matched to a gene; V was cut back by 2 bases and J by 4 bases. Looked up from germline, CDR1 is SGHAT and CDR2 is FQNNGV. CDR3 nucleotides: TGTGCCAGCAGCTTAATGGCTAGCGGGGGGGCAGATACGCAGTATTTT. Residues: CASSLMASGGADTQYF.

The chain employs TRBV6-5 and TRBJ1-5; a weak D match, TRBD1 (5 bases). Germline-derived CDR1 and CDR2 are MNHEY and SVGAGI. V dropped 0 bases and J dropped 5 bases, with 11 bases sitting between them. There are 15 residues in the CDR3. CDR3: CASSYSPDRYQPQHF. The CDR3 DNA follows: TGTGCCAGCAGTTACTCCCCCGACAGATATCAGCCCCAGCATTTT.